The next 28 T cell receptor beta chains were all read from a single sample in a study of blood T cell repertoires in COVID-19. Profiling relied on immunoSEQ multiplex PCR, and the TCRdb table lists in-frame clones only, not all of them. The profile shows approximately 320,000 clones, roughly 89% of them singletons. The sequenced sample consisted of PBMCs or T cells enriched from blood (not recorded which). The source of these receptors is a woman between 18 and 30 years old who had recovered from COVID-19.

This clone appeared a few times. The rearrangement joins TRBV28 to TRBJ1-1; D may be TRBD1 (6 bases). Trimming took 10 bases from V and 0 from J, leaving 12 bases between them. The CDR3 extends over 13 amino acids. The germline gives CDR1 MDHEN, CDR2 SYDVKM. The CDR3 DNA follows: TGTGCCACCCCGGACAGACTGAACACTGAAGCTTTCTTT. It specifies CATPDRLNTEAFF.

The chain recombines TRBV6-5 with TRBJ1-2; D possibly corresponds to TRBD1 (5 bases). V lost 6 bases, J lost 7 bases, and 21 bases lay in between. This CDR3 contains 15 residues. Germline CDR1 reads MNHEY; CDR2 reads SVGAGI. As DNA, the CDR3 is TGTGCCAGCAGGGCCGAAGGGGCGCCCGGATTTGGCTACACCTTC. Its translation is CASRAEGAPGFGYTF.

The chain employs TRBV6-2 or TRBV6-3 and TRBJ1-1; TRBD1 agrees at 9 bases. V trimming: 4 bases; J trimming: 3 bases; junction bases outside the gene matches: 9. Per the germline V gene, CDR1 is MNHEY and CDR2 is SVGEGT. The CDR3 has 16 residues. The CDR3 DNA reads as TGTGCCAGCAGTTGGACGATGAGGACAGGGGACACTGAAGCTTTCTTT. Amino acid sequence: CASSWTMRTGDTEAFF.

This chain connects TRBV5-5 to TRBJ1-2; 8 bases are a match to TRBD1. J lost 4 bases, V lost 3 bases, and 17 bases had no gene match. The CDR3 covers 18 residues. Germline lookup yields CDR1 SGHKS and CDR2 YYEKEE (reference sequence). CDR3 nucleotide sequence: TGTGCCAGCAGCTCCTGGACAGGGTTGGATTTAGCCCGCTATGGCTACACCTTC. It codes for CASSSWTGLDLARYGYTF. Drawing the rest from reference TRBV5-5 and TRBJ1-2, the complete variable domain is DAGVTQSPTHLIKTRGQQVTLRCSPISGHKSVSWYQQVLGQGPQFIFQYYEKEERGRGNFPDRFSARQFPNYSSELNVNALLLGDSALYLCASSSWTGLDLARYGYTFGSGTRLTVV.

This clone was detected once. The V and J genes are TRBV14 and TRBJ2-7, with TRBD1 matching 12 bases. The CDR3 consists of 16 residues. Germline-derived CDR1 and CDR2 are SGHDN and FVKESK. V gave up 5 bases and J gave up 5 bases; unmatched junction bases: 10. In DNA form, the CDR3 reads TGTGCCAGCAGCGCTTACTGGGACAGGGGGCAAGACGAGCAGTACTTC. Its protein is CASSAYWDRGQDEQYF.

This chain links TRBV4-3 with TRBJ2-7; 7 nucleotides match TRBD2. Germline CDR1 and CDR2: LGHNA and YSLEER. The CDR3 totals 16 residues. V gave up 1 base and J gave up 2 bases; unmatched junction bases: 8. The CDR3 reads CASSQVVAGKAYEQYF. The CDR3 DNA reads as TGCGCCAGCAGCCAAGTGGTAGCGGGTAAAGCCTACGAGCAGTACTTC.

The rearrangement joins TRBV7-6 to TRBJ2-3; TRBD2 matches at 7 bases. The CDR3 runs to 18 residues. Germline values: CDR1 SGHVS, CDR2 FNYEAQ. Trimming took 5 bases from V and 0 from J; bases not matched to a gene: 14. This CDR3 reads CASSGDVGGIYSTDTQYF. The CDR3 bases are TGTGCCAGCAGCGGCGACGTGGGGGGGATTTATAGCACAGATACGCAGTATTTT. Supplemented by reference TRBV7-6 and TRBJ2-3, the full variable domain reads GAGVSQSPRYKVTKRGQDVALRCDPISGHVSLYWYRQALGQGPEFLTYFNYEAQQDKSGLPNDRFSAERPEGSISTLTIQRTEQRDSAMYRCASSGDVGGIYSTDTQYFGPGTRLTVL.

Here the CDR3 DNA reads TGTGCCAGCAGCCCGGATGGGTCAGGGGGTATCGCTGAAGCTTTCTTT. Protein: CASSPDGSGGIAEAFF. V is TRBV5-6 and J is TRBJ1-1; 7 nucleotides match TRBD1. The germline V gene has CDR1 SGHDT and CDR2 YYEEEE. With V trimmed by 4 bases and J by 6 bases, 15 bases remained unmatched. CDR3 size: 16 residues.

The gene calls are TRBV5-6 and TRBJ1-5; tentatively, D is TRBD1 (5 bases). V lost 2 bases to trimming and J lost 6 bases, with 9 bases between them. Per the germline V gene, CDR1 is SGHDT and CDR2 is YYEEEE. The CDR3 has 13 amino acids. This CDR3 reads CASSFGGGQPQHF. Here the CDR3 DNA reads TGTGCCAGCAGCTTCGGGGGTGGTCAGCCCCAGCATTTT.

The chain links TRBV5-4 to TRBJ1-5, with a weak D call TRBD1 (6 bases). The CDR3 has 15 amino acids. Looked up from germline, CDR1 is SGHNT and CDR2 is YYREEE (reference sequence). Between the trimmed V and J ends, which lost 0 bases and 6 bases, there was a span of 13 bases. CDR3 coding DNA: TGTGCCAGCAGCTTGGGCGGGGGGCAGGGTCAGCCCCAGCATTTT. Translating gives CASSLGGGQGQPQHF.

This sequence joins TRBV4-2 and TRBJ2-7; tentatively, D is TRBD2 (5 bases). Trimming shortened V by 2 bases and J by 7 bases, and 12 bases separated the two germline ends. Germline lookup yields CDR1 LGHNA and CDR2 YNFKEQ. The CDR3 is 13 residues long. The CDR3 is CASSQTLRGEQYF. The CDR3 region has the DNA TGTGCCAGCAGCCAAACCCTACGAGGGGAGCAGTACTTC.

The rearrangement joins TRBV5-1 to TRBJ2-3; 14 bases map to TRBD2. CDR1 is SGHRS, CDR2 YFSETQ, per germline. V trimming: 6 bases; J trimming: 4 bases; junction bases outside the gene matches: 4. The CDR3 runs to 15 residues. Here the CDR3 reads CASTTSGREADTQYF. CDR3 nucleotide sequence: TGCGCCAGCACGACTAGCGGGAGGGAAGCAGATACGCAGTATTTT.

This chain connects TRBV6-6 to TRBJ2-3; a weak D match, TRBD2 (6 bases). From germline, CDR1 is MNHNY and CDR2 SVGAGI (reference sequence). The CDR3 extends over 16 amino acids. Trimming removed 0 bases from V and 3 bases from J, with 13 bases in between. CDR3 nucleotides: TGTGCCAGCAGTTACTCGATATGGCGGGAAACAGATACGCAGTATTTT. Its protein product is CASSYSIWRETDTQYF.

This clone was observed once. The genes are TRBV4-1 and TRBJ2-2; D may be TRBD1 (5 bases). Trimming stripped 3 bases from V and 6 bases from J, with 11 bases between. The CDR3 contains 14 residues. Germline V gene sequence: CDR1 MGHRA, CDR2 YSYEKL. For the CDR3, the DNA is TGCGCCAGCAGCCACTCTAGGACACCCGGGGAGCTGTTTTTT. This translates into CASSHSRTPGELFF.

The rearrangement links TRBV13 to TRBJ2-7; TRBD1 matches 7 bases. The V gene's germline CDR1 is PRHDT and CDR2 FYEKMQ (reference sequence). V was clipped by 1 base and J by 3 bases; unmatched bases: 12. This CDR3 comprises 17 residues. The CDR3 is CASSLDRGIGDSYEQYF. The CDR3 nucleotides read TGTGCCAGCAGCTTAGATCGGGGAATAGGGGACAGCTACGAGCAGTACTTC.

Only a few counts were recorded for this clone. The chain joins TRBV4-2 to TRBJ2-1, with 10 nucleotides matching TRBD2. Germline V gene lookup returns CDR1 LGHNA and CDR2 YNFKEQ. The CDR3 runs 16 residues. J was trimmed by 7 bases and V by 1 base; bases with no gene match: 7. CDR3 sequence: CASSQVRPSGRNEQFF. DNA of the CDR3: TGTGCCAGCAGCCAAGTGAGGCCTAGCGGGAGAAATGAGCAGTTCTTC.

V usage is TRBV18 and J usage is TRBJ2-3; D might be TRBD1 (6 bases). The CDR3 has 14 residues. Per germline, CDR1 KGHSH and CDR2 LQKENI. V lost 1 base to trimming and J lost 2 bases, with 7 bases between them. This CDR3 is CASSPLGATDTQYF. For the CDR3, the DNA is TGTGCCAGCTCACCACTGGGGGCCACAGATACGCAGTATTTT.

This chain links TRBV12-3 or TRBV12-4 with TRBJ2-7; maybe TRBD1 (6 bases). The CDR3 totals 12 residues. V shed 7 bases and J shed 4 bases, with 11 bases lying between them. DNA of the CDR3: TGTGCCAGCACCCATCAGGGGTACGAGCAGTACTTC. This sequence encodes CASTHQGYEQYF.

The rearrangement uses TRBV5-1 and TRBJ1-2, with 7 nucleotides matching TRBD1. CDR3 size: 13 residues. The ends lost 8 bases at V and 4 bases at J; junction bases unmatched: 8. CDR1 and CDR2 (germline): SGHRS, YFSETQ. For the CDR3, the DNA is TGCGCCAGGGCGACAGGGAGCAGCTATGGCTACACCTTC. It translates to CARATGSSYGYTF. Full variable domain (remainder filled in from reference TRBV5-1 and TRBJ1-2): KAGVTQTPRYLIKTRGQQVTLSCSPISGHRSVSWYQQTPGQGLQFLFEYFSETQRNKGNFPGRFSGRQFSNSRSEMNVSTLELGDSALYLCARATGSSYGYTFGSGTRLTVV.

The J gene is TRBJ1-5, the V gene TRBV28; possibly TRBD1 for D (6 bases). Between the trimmed V and J ends, which lost 10 bases and 9 bases, there was a span of 22 bases. Germline CDR1 reads MDHEN; CDR2 reads SYDVKM. The CDR3 spans 14 residues. CDR3 in amino acids: CATLQGQDRGPQHF. The CDR3 coding sequence is TGTGCCACCCTCCAGGGGCAGGACCGAGGGCCCCAGCATTTT.

The chain recombines TRBV28 with TRBJ2-7; D is ambiguous. V was trimmed by 5 bases and J by 0 bases, leaving 5 bases between them. Germline V gives CDR1 MDHEN, CDR2 SYDVKM. The CDR3 is made up of 12 amino acids. This CDR3 is CASSPYSYEQYF. In nucleotides, the CDR3 is TGTGCCAGCAGTCCTTACTCCTACGAGCAGTACTTC.

J is TRBJ2-7 and V is TRBV4-2; perhaps TRBD1 as D (5 bases). The length of the CDR3 is 16 residues. Germline V gene lookup returns CDR1 LGHNA and CDR2 YNFKEQ. Trimming pared 1 base from V and 2 bases from J, leaving 15 bases between. CDR3 sequence: CASSQVLARATYEQYF. CDR3 coding DNA: TGTGCCAGCAGCCAAGTTCTCGCCAGGGCCACCTACGAGCAGTACTTC.

V is TRBV19 and J is TRBJ1-2; 8 nucleotides agree with TRBD1. The V and J ends lost 3 bases and 8 bases, in that order; junction bases with no gene match: 5. The germline V gene encodes CDR1 LNHDA and CDR2 SQIVND (reference sequence). The CDR3 loop spans 13 amino acids. The CDR3 DNA reads as TGTGCCAGTAGTATGGACAGGGTGCGAGGCTACACCTTC. It yields the protein CASSMDRVRGYTF.

V is TRBV7-8 and J is TRBJ2-1, with 10 bases fitting TRBD2. The germline gives CDR1 SGHVS, CDR2 FQNEAQ. The ends lost 3 bases at V and 10 bases at J; junction bases unmatched: 12. CDR3 length: 16 amino acids. The DNA of the CDR3 is TGTGCCAGCAGCTTTTGGTTTCTAGCGGGGGAGGTGGAGCAGTTCTTC. Protein sequence: CASSFWFLAGEVEQFF.

The chain links TRBV5-1 to TRBJ2-7; TRBD2 is a possible D gene (5 bases). Trimming shortened V by 5 bases and J by 2 bases, and 14 bases separated the two germline ends. The CDR3 consists of 14 residues. Germline CDR1 reads SGHRS; CDR2 reads YFSETQ. The CDR3 DNA follows: TGCGCCAGCAGAGCCAGCGAGGGAACCTACGAGCAGTACTTC. Encoded protein: CASRASEGTYEQYF.

The rearrangement joins TRBV2 to TRBJ2-7; no clear D gene. This CDR3 contains 14 residues. The germline V gene has CDR1 SNHLY and CDR2 FYNNEI. V was clipped by 5 bases and J by 0 bases, with 11 bases between them. The CDR3 loop is CASSPSWSSYEQYF. The CDR3 nucleotides read TGTGCCAGCAGTCCAAGTTGGAGCTCCTACGAGCAGTACTTC.

The V and J genes are TRBV7-2 and TRBJ2-7; the match to TRBD2 covers 8 bases. This CDR3 spans 15 amino acids. Germline loops: CDR1 SGHTA, CDR2 FQGNSA. The V and J ends lost 5 bases and 0 bases, in that order; junction bases with no gene match: 6. Written as DNA, the CDR3 is TGTGCCAGCAGCCTCCTCAGCGGGAGCTCCTACGAGCAGTACTTC. Its translation is CASSLLSGSSYEQYF. Together with reference TRBV7-2 and TRBJ2-7, the CDR3 gives the full variable domain: GAGVSQSPSNKVTEKGKDVELRCDPISGHTALYWYRQSLGQGLEFLIYFQGNSAPDKSGLPSDRFSAERTGGSVSTLTIQRTQQEDSAVYLCASSLLSGSSYEQYFGPGTRLTVT.

This chain uses TRBV6-4 with TRBJ2-3, with a tentative D call TRBD2 (5 bases). The V end was cut by 3 bases, the J end by 5 bases, with 15 bases between. CDR3 length: 15 residues. Germline V gives CDR1 MRHNA, CDR2 SNTAGT. The CDR3 sequence: CASSEARTGLDTQYF. The CDR3 bases are TGTGCCAGCAGTGAAGCCCGGACGGGATTAGATACGCAGTATTTT.